A single sample gave rise to the 8 T cell receptor beta chains below, sequenced in a study of blood T cell repertoires in COVID-19 (dated by TCRdb to 2019 to 2021). Library preparation used the immunoSEQ multiplex PCR assay. The clones in this table, taken by TCRdb from immuneACCESS, are in-frame only. Not every clone is retained; where verified, under half of the shortfall comes from an unresolved V gene, and the cause of the rest is unknown. The sample table holds around 150,000 clones, of which approximately 80% were seen once. The top ten constitute 10% to 15% of the sample. Material for sequencing was PBMCs or T cells enriched from blood (not recorded which). Receptors were obtained from an older woman who had recovered from COVID-19.

The chain has TRBV19 and TRBJ2-1; TRBD2 aligns across 7 bases. This CDR3 is 14 amino acids long. CDR1 is LNHDA and CDR2 is SQIVND in the germline V gene (reference sequence). V was pared by 2 bases and J by 7 bases, with 5 bases of the junction left unmatched. In DNA form, the CDR3 reads TGTGCCAGTAGTATAATGGGGGGGATAAATGAGCAGTTCTTC. It encodes CASSIMGGINEQFF.

The V call is TRBV5-1, the J call TRBJ2-2; D is uncertain. V shed 7 bases and J shed 2 bases, with 21 bases lying between them. The CDR3 runs to 17 residues. Per the germline V gene, CDR1 is SGHRS and CDR2 is YFSETQ. CDR3 nucleotide sequence: TGCGCCAGCCAAGTCACGCCTGAAAATAGAAACACCGGGGAGCTGTTTTTT. Its protein product is CASQVTPENRNTGELFF. Together with reference TRBV5-1 and TRBJ2-2, the CDR3 gives the full variable domain: KAGVTQTPRYLIKTRGQQVTLSCSPISGHRSVSWYQQTPGQGLQFLFEYFSETQRNKGNFPGRFSGRQFSNSRSEMNVSTLELGDSALYLCASQVTPENRNTGELFFGEGSRLTVL.

The gene calls are TRBV5-1 and TRBJ1-1; D is undetermined. Germline V gene sequence: CDR1 SGHRS, CDR2 YFSETQ. V was cut by 6 bases and J by 1 base, with 10 bases left in between. This CDR3 has 13 residues. CDR3 nucleotide sequence: TGCGCCAGCAACGAACAGCCGAACACTGAAGCTTTCTTT. As protein: CASNEQPNTEAFF.

This chain uses TRBV29-1 with TRBJ1-6; a weak D match, TRBD1 (5 bases). The CDR3 has 13 amino acids. Trimming cost V 5 bases and J 9 bases, with 14 bases left between them. Germline values: CDR1 SQVTM, CDR2 ANQGSEA. The CDR3 DNA is TGCAGCGTTTCCCAAGGGGAAGGTTCACCCCTCCACTTT. Translating gives CSVSQGEGSPLHF. The full variable domain, rest sourced from reference TRBV29-1 and TRBJ1-6, is SAVISQKPSRDICQRGTSLTIQCQVDSQVTMMFWYRQQPGQSLTLIATANQGSEATYESGFVIDKFPISRPNLTFSTLTVSNMSPEDSSIYLCSVSQGEGSPLHFGNGTRLTVT.

The chain employs TRBV5-1 and TRBJ1-6; 7 nucleotides match TRBD1. The CDR3 is 17 amino acids. Germline V gene sequence: CDR1 SGHRS, CDR2 YFSETQ. With V trimmed by 5 bases and J by 0 bases, 8 bases remained unmatched. CDR3 nucleotides: TGCGCCAGCAGTTATACAGGGGATAGCTCCTATAATTCACCCCTCCACTTT. Translated: CASSYTGDSSYNSPLHF. The entire variable domain, with the rest obtained from reference TRBV5-1 and TRBJ1-6, is as follows: KAGVTQTPRYLIKTRGQQVTLSCSPISGHRSVSWYQQTPGQGLQFLFEYFSETQRNKGNFPGRFSGRQFSNSRSEMNVSTLELGDSALYLCASSYTGDSSYNSPLHFGNGTRLTVT.

This clone was counted a single time. The chain has TRBV5-1 and TRBJ2-7; 10 bases are shared with TRBD1. V dropped 0 bases and J dropped 5; count of bases not matched to a gene: 2. The CDR3 spans 14 residues. Looked up from germline, CDR1 is SGHRS and CDR2 is YFSETQ. The CDR3, as DNA: TGCGCCAGCAGCTTGGGACAGGGGGCGAACGAGCAGTACTTC. The encoded protein is CASSLGQGANEQYF.

The CDR3 loop is CASSSPPGAGKPGELFF. The CDR3, as DNA: TGTGCCAGCAGCTCCCCCCCAGGGGCAGGAAAACCCGGGGAGCTGTTTTTT. The chain carries TRBV7-9 and TRBJ2-2, with a possible D match to TRBD1 (6 bases). This CDR3 spans 17 amino acids. CDR1 and CDR2 (germline): SEHNR, FQNEAQ (reference sequence). V gave up 4 bases and J gave up 6 bases, with 21 bases separating them.

The V call is TRBV7-9, the J call TRBJ1-1; D is perhaps TRBD1 (6 bases). Deletions cut 3 bases from V and 5 bases from J, with 16 bases between. From germline, CDR1 is SEHNR and CDR2 FQNEAQ (reference sequence). The CDR3 runs to 15 residues. This CDR3 is CASSLGGGGETEAFF. The CDR3 nucleotides are TGTGCCAGCAGCTTGGGAGGGGGAGGCGAGACTGAAGCTTTCTTT.